These T cell receptor beta chains were read from a single sample in a study of blood T cells in healthy people across ages. TCRdb recomputed calls from the 5' RACE reads with MiXCR, one row per CDR3 protein. The table lists approximately 900,000 distinct CDR3 sequences, roughly 52% of them singletons. The material sequenced was blood. Source of these receptors: a man under 40 in good health. Both conserved end residues are part of each CDR3. Each record gives: D gene, J gene, V gene, clone size, CDR3 DNA, CDR3 protein. The D gene is left open where the match is weak. Some rows mark clone size as missing; the rest say once, few, many or name a class of expanded clone.

TRBD2	TRBJ2-5	TRBV4-1	NA	TGCGCCAACAGCCAAGATGCAGCTAGCGGGGGGGCGAGAGAGACCCAGTACTTC	CANSQDAASGGARETQYF
NA	TRBJ2-2	TRBV9	NA	TGTGCCAGCAGCGGGAGAGGTAGCACCGGGGAGCTGTTTTTT	CASSGRGSTGELFF
TRBD1	TRBJ1-5	TRBV15	once	TGTGCCACCAGCAGAGATAGGCAGGGGGTGAGCAATCAGCCCCAGCATTTT	CATSRDRQGVSNQPQHF
TRBD1	TRBJ2-3	TRBV20-1	few	TGCAGTGCTAGAGCCTCTCCCGCGGGACAGGTCCCCCGGGATACGCAGTATTTT	CSARASPAGQVPRDTQYF
TRBD2	TRBJ2-5	TRBV6-5	few	TGTGCCAGCAGTTCACTAGCGGGGGGACTAGAGACCCAGTACTTC	CASSSLAGGLETQYF
NA	TRBJ2-1	TRBV2	NA	TGTGCCAGCAGTGAAGAGGTTCGGCCGGCCGGTGAGCAGTTCTTC	CASSEEVRPAGEQFF
TRBD1	TRBJ1-2	TRBV6-5	once	TGTGCCAGCAGTTTAGGACAGGGGAATATCTATGGCTACACCTTC	CASSLGQGNIYGYTF
NA	TRBJ2-3	TRBV9	NA	TGTGCCAGCAGCGTAGGGGCCACGACGACCGATACGCAGTATTTT	CASSVGATTTDTQYF
TRBD1	TRBJ2-7	TRBV10-3	NA	TGTGCCATCAGTGAGCCGACAGGGGCAGGCGAGCAGTACTTC	CAISEPTGAGEQYF
NA	TRBJ2-7	TRBV6-2/TRBV6-3	few	TGTGCCAGCAGGGGACAGCTATTGGGGGGCGAGCAGTACTTC	CASRGQLLGGEQYF
NA	TRBJ2-7	TRBV29-1	few	TGCAGCGGGGTGGGGGACTCCTACGAGCAGTACTTC	CSGVGDSYEQYF
TRBD1	TRBJ2-5	TRBV6-1	NA	TGTGCCAGCAGTGAAGGGACAGGGGGCGAGACCCAGTACTTC	CASSEGTGGETQYF
NA	TRBJ1-2	TRBV2	NA	TGTGCCAGCAGTGAAGACAGCTATCCCCTCTATGGCTACACCTTC	CASSEDSYPLYGYTF
NA	TRBJ1-2	TRBV20-1	NA	TGCAGTGCTAGAGGGACGGACTATGGCTACACCTTC	CSARGTDYGYTF
TRBD1	TRBJ2-7	TRBV5-6	NA	TGTGCCAGCAGCTTCGGGACAGGGTACCTCGAGCAGTACTTC	CASSFGTGYLEQYF
NA	TRBJ2-3	TRBV20-1	NA	TGCAGTGCTCGACTAGTCACAGATACGCAGTATTTT	CSARLVTDTQYF
TRBD2	TRBJ2-5	TRBV25-1	few	TGTGCCAGCAGTGAAGGGACTAGGAGTAGTGGGGAGACCCAGTACTTC	CASSEGTRSSGETQYF
TRBD2	TRBJ2-1	TRBV12-3/TRBV12-4	few	TGTGCCAGCAGTTTCCGGACTAGCGGGGCGGTATACAATGAGCAGTTCTTC	CASSFRTSGAVYNEQFF
TRBD1	TRBJ1-1	TRBV10-3	few	TGTGCCATGACGCCGGGACAGGGGACGGCGAACACTGAAGCTTTCTTT	CAMTPGQGTANTEAFF
TRBD1	TRBJ2-7	TRBV27	NA	TGTGCCAGCAGACGGGACAGGGAAAACTACGAGCAGTACTTC	CASRRDRENYEQYF
NA	TRBJ2-7	TRBV27	NA	TGTGCCAGCAGTTTTCAGGGGCACTACGAGCAGTACTTC	CASSFQGHYEQYF
TRBD2	TRBJ2-3	TRBV20-1	NA	TGCAGTGCTAGTCCTACTAGCGGGGGACCCACAGATACGCAGTATTTT	CSASPTSGGPTDTQYF
NA	TRBJ2-7	TRBV5-6	NA	TGTGCCAGCAGCGGCCGCCCGGACGCACTAAATCAGTACTTC	CASSGRPDALNQYF
NA	TRBJ2-5	TRBV2	few	TGTGCCAGCGCCGTCCTAGCGCGGGGAGAGACCCAGTACTTC	CASAVLARGETQYF
TRBD2	TRBJ2-7	TRBV5-1	once	TGCGCCAGCAGCTTGAGGGGCTCTAGCGGGGTCTCGTACGAGCAGTACTTC	CASSLRGSSGVSYEQYF
TRBD1	TRBJ2-5	TRBV5-1	NA	TGCGCCAGCAGAAAACCAATACAGGGGCTGCAAGAGACCCAGTACTTC	CASRKPIQGLQETQYF
NA	TRBJ1-4	TRBV20-1	few	TGCAGTGCCCCGGGCCCTGTGGGGGAAAAACTGTTTTTT	CSAPGPVGEKLFF
TRBD1	TRBJ1-4	TRBV10-3	NA	TGTGCCATCAGTGATGGGCCACCGGGACAGGGGAAGACTAATGAAAAACTGTTTTTT	CAISDGPPGQGKTNEKLFF
NA	TRBJ1-4	TRBV4-3	NA	TGCGCCAGCAGCCAAGATCTACGGTCGAATGAAAAACTGTTTTTT	CASSQDLRSNEKLFF
NA	TRBJ2-7	TRBV18	many	TGTGCCAGCTCACGTCAGGGGGGGTACGAGCAGTACTTC	CASSRQGGYEQYF
TRBD2	TRBJ2-6	TRBV12-3/TRBV12-4	few	TGTGCCAGCAGTAGCGGTTATAGCGGGGGAGACTCTGGGGCCAACGTCCTGACTTTC	CASSSGYSGGDSGANVLTF
NA	TRBJ2-1	TRBV6-5	NA	TGTGCCAGCAGCCCAGGGTCCGAGAATGAGCAGTTCTTC	CASSPGSENEQFF
TRBD2	TRBJ2-3	TRBV2	few	TGTGCCAGCAGTGACGGGAGGGATACGCAGTATTTT	CASSDGRDTQYF
TRBD1	TRBJ1-4	TRBV7-2	NA	TGTGCCAGCAGCCTAACGACAGGGGGTATAGGAAAGCTGTTTTTT	CASSLTTGGIGKLFF
TRBD2	TRBJ2-7	TRBV7-2	NA	TGTGCCAGCAGCTTTAGCGGGGGCCACTACGAGCAGTACTTC	CASSFSGGHYEQYF